This TCR beta chain is drawn from a study of control samples from healthy donors and cancer patients. Germline assignment: CDR1 SGHTA and CDR2 FQGNSA. Unmatched junction bases numbered 3, after V lost 3 bases and J lost 2 bases. CDR3 size: 14 residues. TCRdb's copy holds only in-frame clones and misses some; the assay was immunoSEQ multiplex PCR. The sample lists some 120,000 clones, about nine tenths seen once, with around 9.4% in the top ten. This rearrangement joins TRBV7-2 to TRBJ2-7; the match to TRBD2 covers 8 bases. This TCR came from a middle-aged man in good health. Sequenced: blood. The chain's CDR3 is CASSLGGGPYEQYF. As DNA, the CDR3 is TGTGCCAGCAGCTTGGGCGGGGGGCCCTACGAGCAGTACTTC. The full variable domain, completed using reference TRBV7-2 and TRBJ2-7, is GAGVSQSPSNKVTEKGKDVELRCDPISGHTALYWYRQSLGQGLEFLIYFQGNSAPDKSGLPSDRFSAERTGGSVSTLTIQRTQQEDSAVYLCASSLGGGPYEQYFGPGTRLTVT.